This T cell receptor (beta chain) was documented in a study of PD-1 blockade in classical Hodgkin lymphoma. Noted time point: cycle 4 day 1 (C4D1), after less than 7 weeks of nivolumab. All the patients suffered relapse after autologous stem cell transplantation, and brentuximab vedotin exposure differed. Magnetic depletion of non-target cells from thawed PBMCs yielded purified CD8+ T cells. The CDR3 is 11 amino acids. The germline V and J ends were trimmed by 5 bases and 5 bases, with 6 bases remaining between them. Per germline, CDR1 MNHEY and CDR2 SVGAGI. Some clones are missing from TCRdb's copy, which holds only in-frame ones; the method was immunoSEQ multiplex PCR. The sample lists roughly 20,000 clones; approximately 90% were seen once.

The chain is built from TRBV6-5 and TRBJ2-5; D ambiguous. The sequence was obtained from a human donor with classical Hodgkin lymphoma. The sequences come from CD8+ T cells from blood, collected before the fourth cycle of nivolumab. The CDR3 here is CASSLGETQYF. CDR3 in DNA: TGTGCCAGCAGTCTAGGGGAGACCCAGTACTTC.